This T cell receptor beta chain was identified in a study of shared clonotypes between healthy human individuals. The CDR3 has 15 residues. The junction had 7 bases not matched to a gene; V was cut back by 6 bases and J by 0 bases. CDR1 is GTSNPN and CDR2 is SVGIG in the germline V gene (reference sequence). Study-wide points: Clonotype sharing among the donors was expected to vary with sequencing depth.

The study ran the assay at deep level. Repertoires were generated with immunoSEQ multiplex PCR, while TCRdb's copy carries only in-frame clones and drops some. The data contain 470,000 or so clones, almost 80% of them singletons. A word on this clone: Its specificity is not known.

Unsorted samples relied on about 100 million PBMCs, which served as the source of genomic DNA. Sample: PBMCs. The J gene is TRBJ2-2, the V gene TRBV30, with TRBD2 matching over 7 bases. This clonotype was sampled from a woman aged 40 to 49 in good health. Some clones in this sample may be carry-over from other donors' samples. The CDR3 DNA is TGTGCCTGCCCTGCGCGGGGGACGAACACCGGGGAGCTGTTTTTT. It encodes CACPARGTNTGELFF.